This passage covers 15 T cell receptor beta chains from one sample sequenced in a study of blood T cell repertoires in COVID-19. The assay was immunoSEQ multiplex PCR, and TCRdb's table has in-frame clones only and misses some. The data hold over 250,000 clones, with roughly 87% observed a single time. Source material: peripheral blood. These TCRs come from a woman aged 25 to 39 with acute or convalescent COVID-19.

The chain has TRBV7-9 and TRBJ1-2; D is uncertain. This CDR3 is built from 15 residues. Trimming removed 5 bases from V and 8 bases from J, with 21 bases in between. Germline CDR1 and CDR2: SEHNR and FQNEAQ (reference sequence). CDR3 sequence reads: CASSADLSRPLGYTF. The CDR3 region has the DNA TGTGCCAGCAGCGCTGACCTTTCGCGGCCCTTAGGCTACACCTTC. Together with reference TRBV7-9 and TRBJ1-2, the CDR3 gives the full variable domain: DTGVSQNPRHKITKRGQNVTFRCDPISEHNRLYWYRQTLGQGPEFLTYFQNEAQLEKSRLLSDRFSAERPKGSFSTLEIQRTEQGDSAMYLCASSADLSRPLGYTFGSGTRLTVV.

This clone was seen many times. The rearrangement links TRBV5-4 to TRBJ2-2; D is possibly TRBD1 (6 bases). CDR1 is SGHNT and CDR2 is YYREEE in the germline V gene (reference sequence). The CDR3 loop spans 15 amino acids. V lost 4 bases to trimming and J lost 2 bases, with 12 bases between them. CDR3 loop: CASSKNRVNTGELFF. In DNA form, the CDR3 reads TGTGCCAGCAGCAAGAACAGGGTAAACACCGGGGAGCTGTTTTTT. The full variable domain, completed using reference TRBV5-4 and TRBJ2-2, is ETGVTQSPTHLIKTRGQQVTLRCSSQSGHNTVSWYQQALGQGPQFIFQYYREEENGRGNFPPRFSGLQFPNYSSELNVNALELDDSALYLCASSKNRVNTGELFFGEGSRLTVL.

The chain employs TRBV18 and TRBJ2-7; D gene unclear. The germline CDR1 and CDR2 sequences are KGHSH and LQKENI. Trimming removed 2 bases at V and 6 bases at J, with 8 bases between. CDR3 length equals 12 residues. CDR3 loop: CASSPWSSEQYF. CDR3 nucleotides: TGTGCCAGCTCACCATGGAGTTCCGAGCAGTACTTC.

This sequence joins TRBV19 and TRBJ1-4; D unresolved. In germline, CDR1 is LNHDA, CDR2 SQIVND (reference sequence). This CDR3 is built from 15 residues. V dropped 5 bases and J dropped 0 bases, with 10 bases sitting between them. In DNA, the CDR3 is TGTGCCAGTAGTCCCAGACAAGCAACTAATGAAAAACTGTTTTTT. It is translated as CASSPRQATNEKLFF.

This clone is a singleton in its sample. V and J are TRBV18 and TRBJ2-5; maybe TRBD2 (5 bases). V dropped 3 bases and J dropped 5 bases, with 10 bases sitting between them. CDR3 length: 13 amino acids. Germline assignment: CDR1 KGHSH and CDR2 LQKENI. The CDR3: CASSPPSSETQYF. The CDR3 DNA reads TGTGCCAGCTCACCTCCTAGCTCCGAGACCCAGTACTTC.

The V call is TRBV2, the J call TRBJ1-4; TRBD1 agrees at 10 bases. Per germline, CDR1 SNHLY and CDR2 FYNNEI. This CDR3 region has 14 residues. V lost 7 bases, J lost 8 bases, and 7 bases stayed unmatched. The CDR3 here is CASTIDRGREKLFF. The CDR3 region has the DNA TGTGCCAGCACCATTGACAGGGGGCGAGAAAAACTGTTTTTT.

The chain is built from TRBV4-3 and TRBJ2-6, with D unresolved. The germline CDR1 and CDR2 sequences are LGHNA and YSLEER. This CDR3 comprises 17 residues. V lost 1 base and J 0 bases, leaving 10 bases between the germline ends. CDR3 sequence: CASSQAPLSSGANVLTF. CDR3 DNA: TGCGCCAGCAGCCAAGCTCCTCTGAGCTCTGGGGCCAACGTCCTGACTTTC.

With respect to this clone: The same CDR3 can be traced to other DNA sequences in this sample. The rearrangement uses TRBV19 and TRBJ1-5; tentatively, D is TRBD1 (5 bases). V was clipped by 3 bases and J by 4 bases, with 13 bases between them. The CDR3 is 15 residues long. CDR1 and CDR2 (germline): LNHDA, SQIVND (reference sequence). Here the CDR3 reads CASSMGQGPNQPQHF. The DNA of the CDR3 is TGTGCCAGTAGTATGGGTCAGGGCCCTAATCAGCCCCAGCATTTT.

This clone was seen only a few times. The V gene is TRBV6-2 or TRBV6-3, the J gene TRBJ2-2; D not certain. V lost 3 bases and J lost 1, with 6 bases in between. The CDR3 contains 14 residues. CDR1 MNHEY and CDR2 SVGEGT come from the germline V gene. CDR3 protein: CASSYSWNTGELFF. The CDR3 coding sequence is TGTGCCAGCAGTTATAGTTGGAACACCGGGGAGCTGTTTTTT.

V gene TRBV7-2 combines with J gene TRBJ2-7, with 7 nucleotides matching TRBD1. Germline CDR1 reads SGHTA; CDR2 reads FQGNSA. This CDR3 has 13 residues. Trimming took 5 bases from V and 3 from J; bases not matched to a gene: 4. The CDR3 reads CASSTWTGYEQYF. CDR3 in DNA: TGTGCCAGCAGCACCTGGACAGGCTACGAGCAGTACTTC.

This clone showed up just a few times. The chain joins TRBV5-6 to TRBJ2-7, with D uncertain. Germline assignment: CDR1 SGHDT and CDR2 YYEEEE. This CDR3 has 11 residues. Trimming left V 4 bases short and J 3 bases short, with 5 bases between. The CDR3 loop is CASSLFYEQYF. The CDR3 nucleotides are TGTGCCAGCAGCCTCTTCTACGAGCAGTACTTC.

The chain uses TRBV10-3 and TRBJ1-6; the D gene is possibly TRBD1 (5 bases). Germline values: CDR1 ENHRY, CDR2 SYGVKD. This CDR3 spans 15 amino acids. The ends were cut back, 5 bases at V and 7 bases at J, with 15 bases in the middle. The CDR3 spells CAISLKSTENSPLHF. The CDR3 DNA is TGTGCCATCAGTTTAAAATCGACAGAAAATTCACCCCTCCACTTT.

This sequence joins TRBV6-5 and TRBJ1-1, with TRBD1 identical over 9 bases. The CDR3 contains 13 residues. In germline, CDR1 is MNHEY, CDR2 SVGAGI. Trimming at V came to 6 bases and at J to 6 bases, leaving 5 bases not matched to a gene. The chain's CDR3 is CASRGQGDAEAFF. The CDR3 DNA follows: TGTGCCAGCAGGGGACAGGGTGACGCTGAAGCTTTCTTT.

The chain links TRBV7-2 to TRBJ2-5, with D unclear. The CDR3 covers 15 residues. V dropped 2 bases and J dropped 0 bases, with 10 bases sitting between them. Looked up from germline, CDR1 is SGHTA and CDR2 is FQGNSA. The DNA for the CDR3 is TGTGCCAGCAGCTTATACAGTCAGTACCAAGAGACCCAGTACTTC. Translation gives CASSLYSQYQETQYF.

The rearrangement links TRBV11-3 to TRBJ2-7, with a weak D call TRBD2 (6 bases). The CDR3 is 14 residues long. Germline V lookup: CDR1 SGHNT, CDR2 YENEEA. V was trimmed by 2 bases and J by 6 bases, leaving 14 bases between them. In DNA form, the CDR3 reads TGTGCCAGCAGCTTATATGAGGGAGCGGGCGAGCAGTACTTC. It translates to CASSLYEGAGEQYF.